Below are 32 T cell receptor beta chains sequenced from a single sample in a study of human T cells and chemical hapten exposure. TCRdb processed the RACE reads anew with MiXCR; each CDR3 protein has one entry. Counted here are more than 70,000 distinct CDR3 sequences, 12% occurring once; the ten biggest clones make up around 3.2%. Described time point: patch test 1, 2 weeks after DPC sensitization. Treatment meaning: therapeutic diphenylcyclopropenone sensitization with weekly scalp DPC. Sequenced here: whole blood, sampled in connection with sensitization to the hapten diphenylcyclopropenone (DPC). These receptors all come from a woman aged 55-69 years with alopecia areata. Some clones in this sample may be carry-over from other donors' samples.

The chain employs TRBV3-1 and TRBJ2-7; 7 nucleotides agree with TRBD1. J lost 2 bases, V lost 1 base, and 5 bases had no gene match. The germline gives CDR1 LGHDT, CDR2 YNNKEL (reference sequence). This CDR3 is built from 15 residues. CDR3 nucleotide sequence: TGTGCCAGCAGCCAAGCCCCGGGACAGACCTACGAGCAGTACTTC. This translates into CASSQAPGQTYEQYF.

This clonotype was seen repeatedly, ten times or more. The rearrangement joins TRBV7-2 to TRBJ2-1; 10 nucleotides agree with TRBD2. The CDR3 length is 21 residues. Germline V gene data show CDR1 as SGHTA and CDR2 as FQGNSA. V was clipped by 5 bases and J by 0 bases; unmatched bases: 19. CDR3 DNA: TGTGCCAGCAGCCCGACCCAGCGTGCTAGCGGGGGTCTATACTCCTACAATGAGCAGTTCTTC. The encoded protein is CASSPTQRASGGLYSYNEQFF.

This clonotype came up many times. The rearrangement links TRBV7-6 to TRBJ2-7, with D perhaps TRBD1 (7 bases). The germline V and J ends were trimmed by 1 base and 5 bases, with 12 bases remaining between them. Per germline, CDR1 SGHVS and CDR2 FNYEAQ. The CDR3 spans 14 residues. CDR3 nucleotide sequence: TGTGCCAGCAGCTTAGGACAGGGAGGCGACGAGCAGTACTTC. Translating it yields CASSLGQGGDEQYF.

This clonotype has a count of ten or more. The rearrangement links TRBV11-2 to TRBJ2-2; tentatively, D is TRBD2 (6 bases). Trimming stripped 1 base from V and 4 bases from J, with 10 bases between. The CDR3 covers 15 residues. Germline V CDR1 and CDR2: SGHAT, FQNNGV. CDR3 sequence (DNA): TGTGCCAGCAGCTTAGGTCGGGGAGGCACCGGGGAGCTGTTTTTT. The encoded protein is CASSLGRGGTGELFF.

A few counts support this clonotype. The CDR3 here is CSARDPSNTGELFF. CDR3 in DNA: TGCAGTGCTAGAGATCCTTCCAACACCGGGGAGCTGTTTTTT. V gene TRBV20-1 combines with J gene TRBJ2-2; no clear D. Trimming shortened V by 0 bases and J by 2 bases, and 7 bases separated the two germline ends. The CDR3 covers 14 residues. Germline V gene data show CDR1 as DFQATT and CDR2 as SNEGSKA (reference sequence).

A remark on this clonotype: Given a much more abundant clone one base away, this may be a read error. J is TRBJ2-3 and V is TRBV29-1; D unresolved. V was clipped by 6 bases and J by 5 bases, with 6 bases between them. The CDR3 loop spans 10 amino acids. CDR1 is SQVTM, CDR2 ANQGSEA, per germline. CDR3 amino acids: CSVGIDTQYF. CDR3 DNA sequence: TGCAGCGTAGGCATAGATACGCAGTATTTT.

This clonotype came up a few times. The rearrangement joins TRBV28 to TRBJ1-1, with D perhaps TRBD1 (5 bases). From germline, CDR1 is MDHEN and CDR2 SYDVKM. V lost 4 bases to trimming and J lost 4 bases, with 13 bases between them. The CDR3 spans 14 residues. The CDR3 reads CASSSGTFPTEAFF. The CDR3 DNA is TGTGCCAGCAGTTCCGGGACTTTCCCCACTGAAGCTTTCTTT.

The chain joins TRBV20-1 to TRBJ1-1; perhaps TRBD1 as D (5 bases). The V end was cut by 1 base, the J end by 3 bases, with 12 bases between. CDR3 length: 14 residues. Germline lookup yields CDR1 DFQATT and CDR2 SNEGSKA (reference sequence). The CDR3 nucleotides read TGCAGTGCTAGAGCCCCGGGGGTCTACACTGAAGCTTTCTTT. Translated, it gives CSARAPGVYTEAFF.

The gene calls are TRBV10-2 and TRBJ1-5; TRBD1 is a possible D gene (5 bases). Trimming shortened V by 4 bases and J by 3 bases, and 10 bases separated the two germline ends. The CDR3 extends over 14 amino acids. The germline V gene encodes CDR1 WSHSY and CDR2 SAAADI. The CDR3 loop reads CASSGDYINQPQHF. The CDR3 DNA reads as TGCGCCAGCAGTGGGGACTATATCAATCAGCCCCAGCATTTT.

This clonotype was counted only a few times. CDR3 residues: CASRGGLAQETQYF. The CDR3 bases are TGTGCCAGCAGAGGGGGACTAGCTCAAGAGACCCAGTACTTC. This rearrangement joins TRBV2 to TRBJ2-5; 9 bases are shared with TRBD2. The CDR3 sequence is 14 residues long. V was pared by 6 bases and J by 2 bases, with 4 bases of the junction left unmatched. CDR1 SNHLY and CDR2 FYNNEI come from the germline V gene. The entire variable domain, with the rest obtained from reference TRBV2 and TRBJ2-5, is as follows: EPEVTQTPSHQVTQMGQEVILRCVPISNHLYFYWYRQILGQKVEFLVSFYNNEISEKSEIFDDQFSVERPDGSNFTLKIRSTKLEDSAMYFCASRGGLAQETQYFGPGTRLLVL.

In this sample, this clonotype turned up a few times. The J gene is TRBJ2-3, the V gene TRBV20-1, with 9 positions matching TRBD2. V lost 1 base to trimming and J lost 2 bases; unmatched junction nucleotides: 4. The CDR3 spans 15 residues. Germline-derived CDR1 and CDR2 are DFQATT and SNEGSKA (reference sequence). The CDR3 bases are TGCAGTGCTAGAGTCCCTAGCGGGGCCACAGATACGCAGTATTTT. It is translated as CSARVPSGATDTQYF.

The chain couples TRBV7-9 to TRBJ1-2; maybe TRBD1 (6 bases). The CDR3 is 12 amino acids. Looked up from germline, CDR1 is SEHNR and CDR2 is FQNEAQ (reference sequence). Trimming took off 3 bases at V and 6 bases at J, with 8 bases between the two ends. The CDR3 region is CASSLDSNGYTF. Here the CDR3 DNA reads TGTGCCAGCAGCTTGGACAGTAATGGCTACACCTTC. Supplemented by reference TRBV7-9 and TRBJ1-2, the full variable domain reads DTGVSQNPRHKITKRGQNVTFRCDPISEHNRLYWYRQTLGQGPEFLTYFQNEAQLEKSRLLSDRFSAERPKGSFSTLEIQRTEQGDSAMYLCASSLDSNGYTFGSGTRLTVV.

This clonotype was counted only a few times. The chain recombines TRBV29-1 with TRBJ2-1; the D gene is possibly TRBD2 (5 bases). In germline, CDR1 is SQVTM, CDR2 ANQGSEA. V was cut by 7 bases and J by 5 bases, with 18 bases left in between. The CDR3 runs 14 residues. The CDR3 sequence: CSAEGIVADNEQFF. The CDR3 DNA follows: TGCAGCGCCGAGGGAATCGTGGCTGACAATGAGCAGTTCTTC.

This chain links TRBV19 with TRBJ1-2; D is ambiguous. CDR1 LNHDA and CDR2 SQIVND come from the germline V gene (reference sequence). V lost 6 bases, J lost 2 bases, and 10 bases lay in between. CDR3 length: 13 amino acids. CDR3 loop: CASSRGMNYGYTF. In nucleotides, the CDR3 is TGTGCCAGTAGCCGCGGGATGAACTATGGCTACACCTTC.

This clonotype was seen only a few times. The rearrangement uses TRBV7-9 and TRBJ2-7; tentative D call: TRBD2 (5 bases). The length of the CDR3 is 16 residues. V gave up 7 bases and J gave up 3 bases, with 22 bases separating them. Germline V gene sequence: CDR1 SEHNR, CDR2 FQNEAQ (reference sequence). CDR3 nucleotide sequence: TGTGCCAGCAACAAAATCCCAGCGGAGTTGGACTACGAGCAGTACTTC. Translation: CASNKIPAELDYEQYF.

A word on this clonotype: Sequence at one end of the junction differs from germline and may be a read error. The rearrangement uses TRBV12-3 or TRBV12-4 and TRBJ1-2, with 9 bases fitting TRBD1. The CDR3 contains 15 residues. The CDR3 DNA reads as TGTGCCAGCAGTCAGAGCCTTACGAGCGGGACAGGGCAATCCTTC. It is translated as CASSQSLTSGTGQSF.

The chain links TRBV20-1 to TRBJ1-3; D possibly corresponds to TRBD1 (6 bases). Trimming stripped 6 bases from V and 1 base from J, with 13 bases between. This CDR3 spans 14 amino acids. The V gene's germline CDR1 is DFQATT and CDR2 SNEGSKA (reference sequence). CDR3 nucleotides: TGCAGTGCCAAGACAGGATTATCTGGAAACACCATATATTTT. Protein: CSAKTGLSGNTIYF.

This clonotype was recorded a few times. V is TRBV18 and J is TRBJ1-1; no clear D gene. V lost 5 bases and J lost 4, with 8 bases in between. Looked up from germline, CDR1 is KGHSH and CDR2 is LQKENI. CDR3 length: 12 amino acids. CDR3 region: CASSGSSTEAFF. The CDR3 bases are TGTGCCAGCTCAGGTTCGTCCACTGAAGCTTTCTTT.

The table lists this clonotype with many counts. The V and J genes are TRBV7-3 and TRBJ2-3; D is perhaps TRBD1 (6 bases). The CDR3 sequence is 14 residues long. CDR1 is SGHTA and CDR2 is FQGTGA in the germline V gene. V lost 5 bases, J lost 3 bases, and 12 bases lay in between. The CDR3 loop reads CASSLRRGTDTQYF. CDR3 coding DNA: TGTGCCAGCAGCCTACGCAGGGGAACAGATACGCAGTATTTT.

This clonotype was seen at least ten times. The chain couples TRBV7-8 to TRBJ2-1; perhaps TRBD2 as D (6 bases). Trimming removed 4 bases from V and 2 bases from J, with 15 bases in between. Germline CDR1 reads SGHVS; CDR2 reads FQNEAQ. This CDR3 region has 16 residues. This CDR3 is CASSSGRGRAYNEQFF. In DNA form, the CDR3 reads TGTGCCAGCAGCTCAGGGCGGGGAAGGGCCTACAATGAGCAGTTCTTC. The whole variable domain, filled in from reference TRBV7-8 and TRBJ2-1, reads GAGVSQSPRYKVAKRGQDVALRCDPISGHVSLFWYQQALGQGPEFLTYFQNEAQLDKSGLPSDRFFAERPEGSVSTLKIQRTQQEDSAVYLCASSSGRGRAYNEQFFGPGTRLTVL.

Regarding this clonotype: Just one base apart from a much larger clone, this may be a read error. This chain connects TRBV30 to TRBJ1-6; D uncertain. CDR3 length: 15 amino acids. The V end lost 5 bases, the J end lost 3 bases, and 14 bases lay between the germline ends. Germline V gene data show CDR1 as GTSNPN and CDR2 as SVGIG (reference sequence). The CDR3 bases are TGTGCCTGGGTCGGGAACCCAGACTATAATTCACCCCTCCACTTT. Translation gives CAWVGNPDYNSPLHF.

The CDR3 loop reads CASSLSLSPLHF. CDR3 DNA: TGTGCCAGCAGCTTGTCCCTCTCACCCCTCCACTTT. The chain combines TRBV7-9 with TRBJ1-6; no clear D. The length of the CDR3 is 12 residues. The germline V gene has CDR1 SEHNR and CDR2 FQNEAQ (reference sequence). The V end lost 3 bases, the J end lost 10 bases, and 7 bases lay between the germline ends. Full variable domain (rest looked up from reference TRBV7-9 and TRBJ1-6): DTGVSQNPRHKITKRGQNVTFRCDPISEHNRLYWYRQTLGQGPEFLTYFQNEAQLEKSRLLSDRFSAERPKGSFSTLEIQRTEQGDSAMYLCASSLSLSPLHFGNGTRLTVT.

The chain has TRBV29-1 and TRBJ1-1, with unresolved D. This CDR3 contains 12 residues. Germline loops: CDR1 SQVTM, CDR2 ANQGSEA. Trimming shortened V by 3 bases and J by 3 bases, and 8 bases separated the two germline ends. This CDR3 reads CSVDPTDTEAFF. The CDR3 DNA reads as TGCAGCGTTGACCCGACTGACACTGAAGCTTTCTTT.

This clonotype appeared many times. The V call is TRBV10-3, the J call TRBJ2-4; the D gene is possibly TRBD1 (5 bases). Trimming stripped 0 bases from V and 10 bases from J, with 13 bases between. Germline V gene lookup returns CDR1 ENHRY and CDR2 SYGVKD. The CDR3 sequence is 14 residues long. The CDR3 nucleotides are TGTGCCATCAGTGAGTCCCCAGGGTGGTTGATTCAGTACTTC. Amino acids: CAISESPGWLIQYF.

Ten or more counts support this clonotype. The chain has TRBV12-3 or TRBV12-4 and TRBJ1-1, with 8 bases lining up with TRBD1. This CDR3 has 14 residues. The J segment lost 5 bases and the V segment lost 5 bases, leaving 7 bases of the junction unmatched. The CDR3 DNA is TGTGCCAGCAGTGTCAGGGGGCTGGGTACTGAAGCTTTCTTT. Translation: CASSVRGLGTEAFF.

The table lists this clonotype with a count of one. The V gene is TRBV7-6, the J gene TRBJ2-3, with D maybe TRBD2 (5 bases). The CDR3 is 16 amino acids. V lost 1 base and J lost 6, with 17 bases in between. Germline values: CDR1 SGHVS, CDR2 FNYEAQ. CDR3: CASSLVPAAAGDTQYF. The CDR3 coding sequence is TGTGCCAGCAGCTTAGTCCCAGCGGCGGCCGGTGATACGCAGTATTTT. Together with reference TRBV7-6 and TRBJ2-3, the CDR3 gives the full variable domain: GAGVSQSPRYKVTKRGQDVALRCDPISGHVSLYWYRQALGQGPEFLTYFNYEAQQDKSGLPNDRFSAERPEGSISTLTIQRTEQRDSAMYRCASSLVPAAAGDTQYFGPGTRLTVL.

About this clonotype itself: In this CDR3 the conserved last residue, phenylalanine or tryptophan, is missing, so a read error is likely. The chain links TRBV6-2 or TRBV6-3 to TRBJ2-7; D perhaps matches TRBD1 (5 bases). The CDR3 runs to 16 residues. The germline V gene has CDR1 MNHEY and CDR2 SVGEGT. The V end was cut by 9 bases, the J end by 0 bases, with 21 bases between. Written as DNA, the CDR3 is TGTGCCAGTCCATTCCTAGGGGTCAGAGGCTCCTACGAGCAGTACTCC. The encoded protein is CASPFLGVRGSYEQYS.

This clonotype was found a few times. The CDR3 region has the DNA TGTGCCAGCAGCGTTGCCGGGACAGGTGAAGCTTTCTTT. Translated: CASSVAGTGEAFF. J is TRBJ1-1 and V is TRBV9; 8 nucleotides match TRBD1. V dropped 2 bases and J dropped 7; count of bases not matched to a gene: 4. CDR1 and CDR2 from the germline V gene are SGDLS and YYNGEE. CDR3 length: 13 residues. Supplemented by reference TRBV9 and TRBJ1-1, the full variable domain reads DSGVTQTPKHLITATGQRVTLRCSPRSGDLSVYWYQQSLDQGLQFLIQYYNGEERAKGNILERFSAQQFPDLHSELNLSSLELGDSALYFCASSVAGTGEAFFGQGTRLTVV.

This clonotype was recorded at least ten times. The V call is TRBV5-1, the J call TRBJ2-7; D may be TRBD1 (7 bases). Per germline, CDR1 SGHRS and CDR2 YFSETQ. There are 15 residues in the CDR3. V shed 4 bases and J shed 2 bases, with 16 bases lying between them. CDR3 protein: CASSAGQSGTYEQYF. The CDR3 DNA reads as TGCGCCAGCAGCGCGGGACAGTCGGGGACCTACGAGCAGTACTTC.

This clonotype was counted at least ten times. The CDR3 nucleotides are TGCAGTGCGGACCCCAAGGGGGGACCCACAGATACGCAGTATTTT. It codes for CSADPKGGPTDTQYF. This rearrangement joins TRBV20-1 to TRBJ2-3; D possibly matches TRBD1 or TRBD2 (6 bases each). The CDR3 sequence is 15 residues long. In germline, CDR1 is DFQATT, CDR2 SNEGSKA (reference sequence). Deletions cut 6 bases from V and 2 bases from J, with 18 bases between.

The chain combines TRBV6-5 with TRBJ2-3; 12 bases fit TRBD2. V dropped 5 bases and J dropped 1; count of bases not matched to a gene: 4. The CDR3 runs 16 residues. CDR1 and CDR2 from the germline V gene are MNHEY and SVGAGI. The CDR3 coding sequence is TGTGCCAGCAGTCCCTCTAGCGGGGGGGGCACAGATACGCAGTATTTT. The encoded protein is CASSPSSGGGTDTQYF.

This clonotype was detected ten times or more. The J gene is TRBJ2-7, the V gene TRBV2; TRBD2 agrees at 12 bases. Germline V gene data show CDR1 as SNHLY and CDR2 as FYNNEI. There are 16 residues in the CDR3. J lost 4 bases, V lost 6 bases, and 10 bases had no gene match. The CDR3 nucleotides read TGTGCCAGCAGACCTTACGGGACTAGCGGGTGGTACGAGCAGTACTTC. Its translation is CASRPYGTSGWYEQYF.